These 14 T cell receptor beta chains originate from one sample sequenced in a study of T cells in Graves' hyperthyroidism and ophthalmopathy. Researchers amplified the TCR beta CDR3 regions from RNA transcripts. The HTBI set primed first-round TCR CDR3 RT-PCR. From the multiplex PCR reads, TCRdb called clonotypes with MiXCR, one entry per CDR3 protein. The table includes 300,000 to 400,000 distinct CDR3 sequences, 15% to 20% detected once. The material sequenced was blood. These receptors were collected from a woman between 45 and 60 years old with Graves' hyperthyroidism.

The chain uses TRBV12-3 or TRBV12-4 and TRBJ2-5; D not certain. Trimming took 6 bases from V and 4 from J, leaving 9 bases between them. The CDR3 sequence is 12 residues long. CDR3 nucleotide sequence: TGTGCCAGCAGCTCCAAGGGAGAGACCCAGTACTTC. It encodes CASSSKGETQYF.

The chain has TRBV12-3 or TRBV12-4 and TRBJ1-1; D unresolved. This CDR3 is 14 amino acids long. Trimming took 3 bases from V and 4 from J, leaving 12 bases between them. CDR3 residues: CASSFEHRGTEAFF. CDR3 DNA sequence: TGTGCCAGCAGTTTCGAGCACAGAGGCACTGAAGCTTTCTTT.

This clonotype came up many times. The rearrangement links TRBV5-1 to TRBJ2-3; 8 nucleotides agree with TRBD1. Germline-derived CDR1 and CDR2 are SGHRS and YFSETQ. Losses at the gene ends were 0 bases for V and 4 bases for J; bases not matched to a gene: 7. The CDR3 is made up of 16 amino acids. CDR3 in DNA: TGCGCCAGCAGCTTGGCCTCGCAGGGGGCTTCAGATACGCAGTATTTT. This gives the protein CASSLASQGASDTQYF.

V is TRBV19 and J is TRBJ2-1, with 13 bases identical to TRBD2. CDR1 and CDR2 from the germline V gene are LNHDA and SQIVND (reference sequence). This CDR3 is built from 16 residues. The trim removed 8 bases at V and 0 bases at J, leaving 4 bases unmatched. The CDR3, as DNA: TGTGCCAGTGGGACTAGCGGGACTAGCTCCTACAATGAGCAGTTCTTC. Its translation is CASGTSGTSSYNEQFF.

This clonotype was counted ten times or more. The DNA of the CDR3 is TGTGCCAGCAGCCTTGGGCGGGGCCGCACAGATACGCAGTATTTT. This gives the protein CASSLGRGRTDTQYF. The genes are TRBV11-2 and TRBJ2-3; tentative D call: TRBD2 (6 bases). The CDR3 extends over 15 amino acids. Trimming removed 5 bases at V and 1 base at J, with 13 bases between. The germline V gene has CDR1 SGHAT and CDR2 FQNNGV.

This clonotype appeared a few times. V and J are TRBV15 and TRBJ2-1; 9 nucleotides agree with TRBD2. The CDR3 length is 17 residues. Germline V CDR1 and CDR2: LNHNV, YYDKDF (reference sequence). V dropped 5 bases and J dropped 1; count of bases not matched to a gene: 9. This CDR3 is CATSGWGGRGSYNEQFF. CDR3 nucleotide sequence: TGTGCCACCAGCGGTTGGGGCGGGAGGGGGTCCTACAATGAGCAGTTCTTC. Full variable domain (missing parts from reference TRBV15 and TRBJ2-1): DAMVIQNPRYQVTQFGKPVTLSCSQTLNHNVMYWYQQKSSQAPKLLFHYYDKDFNNEADTPDNFQSRRPNTSFCFLDIRSPGLGDTAMYLCATSGWGGRGSYNEQFFGPGTRLTVL.

This clonotype showed up many times. V usage is TRBV5-5 and J usage is TRBJ2-5, with a tentative D call TRBD1 (5 bases). The CDR3 is 14 amino acids. Trimming cost V 1 base and J 2 bases, with 9 bases left between them. Germline assignment: CDR1 SGHKS and CDR2 YYEKEE (reference sequence). CDR3 protein: CASSLWKGQETQYF. CDR3 coding DNA: TGTGCCAGCAGCTTGTGGAAGGGGCAAGAGACCCAGTACTTC. Full variable domain (rest looked up from reference TRBV5-5 and TRBJ2-5): DAGVTQSPTHLIKTRGQQVTLRCSPISGHKSVSWYQQVLGQGPQFIFQYYEKEERGRGNFPDRFSARQFPNYSSELNVNALLLGDSALYLCASSLWKGQETQYFGPGTRLLVL.

The chain employs TRBV13 and TRBJ2-7, with 9 nucleotides matching TRBD2. V trimming: 7 bases; J trimming: 4 bases; junction bases outside the gene matches: 17. Per the germline V gene, CDR1 is PRHDT and CDR2 is FYEKMQ (reference sequence). The CDR3 totals 17 residues. This CDR3 is CASKITLWASGDYEQYV. The CDR3 DNA reads TGTGCCAGCAAAATCACTTTGTGGGCTAGCGGGGATTACGAGCAGTACGTC.

In this sample, this clonotype turned up a few times. The chain links TRBV27 to TRBJ2-7; 9 bases map to TRBD2. The CDR3 covers 14 residues. The V gene end was trimmed by 5 bases and the J gene end by 3 bases; junction bases not matched to a gene: 5. Germline V lookup: CDR1 MNHEY, CDR2 SMNVEV (reference sequence). The CDR3 sequence is CASSPLSGSYEQYF. CDR3 bases: TGTGCCAGCAGTCCCCTTAGCGGGAGCTACGAGCAGTACTTC.

This clonotype was counted a few times. The rearrangement links TRBV6-1 to TRBJ1-1; no reliable D call. Per germline, CDR1 MNHNS and CDR2 SASEGT. V was shortened by 2 bases and J by 0 bases, with 7 bases between the two germline ends. The CDR3 totals 14 residues. The CDR3 here is CASSELGMNTEAFF. In nucleotides, the CDR3 is TGTGCCAGCAGTGAATTGGGGATGAACACTGAAGCTTTCTTT.

V is TRBV7-3 and J is TRBJ1-1; 9 bases are shared with TRBD1. The V gene end was trimmed by 6 bases and the J gene end by 4 bases; junction bases not matched to a gene: 9. There are 15 residues in the CDR3. Germline V CDR1 and CDR2: SGHTA, FQGTGA. The CDR3 sequence: CASSPDRDRATEAFF. The DNA for the CDR3 is TGTGCCAGCAGTCCGGACCGGGACAGGGCCACTGAAGCTTTCTTT.

This clonotype was found a few times. The CDR3 nucleotides read TGCGCCAGCAGTGATTACAGGGAGTACAATGAGCAGTTCTTC. As protein: CASSDYREYNEQFF. V gene TRBV10-1 combines with J gene TRBJ2-1, with a weak D call TRBD1 (6 bases). The CDR3 sequence is 14 residues long. The V and J ends lost 3 bases and 4 bases respectively, with 10 bases between them. Germline lookup yields CDR1 WNHNN and CDR2 SYGVQD (reference sequence).

This clonotype was picked up a small number of times. The chain employs TRBV5-4 and TRBJ2-1, with a weak D call TRBD1 (5 bases). The V end lost 5 bases, the J end lost 6 bases, and 9 bases lay between the germline ends. Germline-derived CDR1 and CDR2 are SGHNT and YYREEE (reference sequence). This CDR3 contains 12 residues. CDR3 amino acids: CASRRQTNEQFF. The DNA for the CDR3 is TGTGCCAGCAGGAGACAGACCAATGAGCAGTTCTTC.

This clonotype occurred a few times. A much larger clone sits a single nucleotide away, making a read error possible. This rearrangement joins TRBV9 to TRBJ1-5; 7 bases align to TRBD1. V trimming: 5 bases; J trimming: 3 bases; junction bases outside the gene matches: 5. This CDR3 has 14 residues. Germline CDR1 is SGDLS and CDR2 is YYNGEE. The CDR3 DNA follows: TGTGCCAGCAGTGGGGGACAGCCCAATCAGCCCCAGCATTTT. It translates to CASSGGQPNQPQHF.